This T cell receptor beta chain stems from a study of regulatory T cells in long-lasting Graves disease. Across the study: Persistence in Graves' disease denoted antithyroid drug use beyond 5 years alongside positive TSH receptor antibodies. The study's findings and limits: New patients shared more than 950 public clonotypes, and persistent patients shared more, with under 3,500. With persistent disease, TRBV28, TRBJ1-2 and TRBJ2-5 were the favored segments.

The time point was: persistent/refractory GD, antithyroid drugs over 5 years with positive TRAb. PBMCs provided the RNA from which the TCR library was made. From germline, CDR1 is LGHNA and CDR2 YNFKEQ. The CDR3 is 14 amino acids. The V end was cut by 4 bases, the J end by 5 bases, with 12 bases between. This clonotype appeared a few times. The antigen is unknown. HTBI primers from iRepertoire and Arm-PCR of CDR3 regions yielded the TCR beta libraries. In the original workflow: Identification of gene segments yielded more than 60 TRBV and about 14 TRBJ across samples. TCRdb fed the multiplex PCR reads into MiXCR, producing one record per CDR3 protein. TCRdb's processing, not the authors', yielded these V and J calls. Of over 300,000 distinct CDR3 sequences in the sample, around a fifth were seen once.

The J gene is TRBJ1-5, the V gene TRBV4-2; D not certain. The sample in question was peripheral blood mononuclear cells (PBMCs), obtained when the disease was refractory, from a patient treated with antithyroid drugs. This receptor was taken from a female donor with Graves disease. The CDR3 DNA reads TGTGCCAGCAGCCTCAATTCGGGAGATCAGCCCCAGCATTTT. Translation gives CASSLNSGDQPQHF.